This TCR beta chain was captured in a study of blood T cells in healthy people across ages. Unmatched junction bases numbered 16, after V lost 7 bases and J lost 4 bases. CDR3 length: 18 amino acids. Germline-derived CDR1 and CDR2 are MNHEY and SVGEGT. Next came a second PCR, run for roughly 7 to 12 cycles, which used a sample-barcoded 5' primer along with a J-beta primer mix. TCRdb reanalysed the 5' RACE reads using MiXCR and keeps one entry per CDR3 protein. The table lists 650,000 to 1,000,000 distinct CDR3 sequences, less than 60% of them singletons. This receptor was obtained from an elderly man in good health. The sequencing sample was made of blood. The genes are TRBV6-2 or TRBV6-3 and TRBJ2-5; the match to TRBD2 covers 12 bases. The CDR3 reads CASTRFGRLAGDLETQYF. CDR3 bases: TGTGCCAGCACCCGCTTTGGGAGACTAGCGGGAGATCTAGAGACCCAGTACTTC.